Detailed here is one TCR beta chain. The repertoire was sequenced with immunoSEQ multiplex PCR; TCRdb's copy has only in-frame clones and lacks some. The data show about 230,000 clones, approximately 84% seen once. The entry originates in a study of blood T cell repertoires in COVID-19. Study at large: Samples representing acute and convalescent COVID-19 were sourced from the United States, Italy and Spain. Sample material is recorded as cDNA or gDNA derived from T cells, B-cell-depleted T cells, or PBMCs.

In germline, CDR1 is LNHDA, CDR2 SQIVND (reference sequence). The ends were cut back, 0 bases at V and 3 bases at J, with 5 bases in the middle. The CDR3 has 13 residues. The origin of this receptor is a man in his fifties with COVID-19, enrolled during active disease. The sample comprised peripheral blood. The chain recombines TRBV19 with TRBJ1-1, with D uncertain. CDR3 bases: TGTGCCAGTAGTATAGATAAGCACACTGAAGCTTTCTTT. It yields the protein CASSIDKHTEAFF.